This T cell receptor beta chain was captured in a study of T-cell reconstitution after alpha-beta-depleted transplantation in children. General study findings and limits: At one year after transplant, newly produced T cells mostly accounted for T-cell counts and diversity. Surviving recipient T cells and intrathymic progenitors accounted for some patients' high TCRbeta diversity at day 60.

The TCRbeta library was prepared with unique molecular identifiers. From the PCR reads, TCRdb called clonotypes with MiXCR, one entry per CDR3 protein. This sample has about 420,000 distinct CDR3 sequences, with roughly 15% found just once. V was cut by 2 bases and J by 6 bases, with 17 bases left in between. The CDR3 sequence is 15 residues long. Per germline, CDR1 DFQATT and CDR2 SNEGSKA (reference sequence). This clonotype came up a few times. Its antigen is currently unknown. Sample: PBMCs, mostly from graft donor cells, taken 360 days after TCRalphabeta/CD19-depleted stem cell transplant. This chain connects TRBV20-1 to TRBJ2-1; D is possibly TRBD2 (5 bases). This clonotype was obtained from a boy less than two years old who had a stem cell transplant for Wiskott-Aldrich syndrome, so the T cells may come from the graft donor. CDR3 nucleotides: TGCAGTGCTAGATCGGCGAGAGGGCCGGGCAATGAGCAGTTCTTC. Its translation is CSARSARGPGNEQFF.